These T cell receptor beta chains were read from a single sample in a study of blood T cell repertoires in COVID-19. Repertoires were generated with immunoSEQ multiplex PCR, while TCRdb's copy carries only in-frame clones and drops some. This table holds about 270,000 clones, around nine tenths found once. Sequencing input: peripheral blood. These receptor sequences come from a man aged 35-49 years with active or convalescent COVID-19. Both conserved end residues are part of each CDR3. D genes are given only for firm matches. Only some rows state a clone size, as once, few, many or a class for expanded clones.

clone_size j_call d_call v_call cdr3_aa cdr3_nt
few TRBJ2-2 - TRBV7-2 CASSLAPGSGELFF TGTGCCAGCAGCTTAGCTCCGGGATCCGGGGAGCTGTTTTTT
few TRBJ2-1 TRBD2 TRBV12-3/TRBV12-4 CASSLGLAGQFF TGTGCCAGCAGTCTCGGACTAGCAGGGCAGTTCTTC
- TRBJ1-5 - TRBV6-5 CASRGQNQPQHF TGTGCCAGCAGAGGACAGAATCAGCCCCAGCATTTT
- TRBJ2-5 TRBD1 TRBV10-2 CASSELGTEETQYF TGCGCCAGCAGTGAATTGGGGACAGAGGAGACCCAGTACTTC
- TRBJ2-7 - TRBV19 CASSINRQEQYF TGTGCCAGTAGTATAAACCGACAGGAGCAGTACTTC
- TRBJ2-7 TRBD2 TRBV7-2 CASSLVAGRADIYDYEQYF TGTGCCAGCAGCTTAGTGGCCGGGAGGGCTGATATCTATGACTACGAGCAGTACTTC
- TRBJ2-1 TRBD2 TRBV6-5 CASSPRGRASVKQFF TGTGCCAGCAGTCCCCGAGGGAGGGCGTCAGTTAAGCAGTTCTTC
- TRBJ1-1 - TRBV18 CASSPGNTEAFF TGTGCCAGCTCACCCGGGAACACTGAAGCTTTCTTT
- TRBJ2-4 TRBD2 TRBV2 CASRPSGGALGIQYF TGTGCCAGCAGACCTAGCGGGGGGGCCCTAGGGATTCAGTACTTC
few TRBJ1-1 TRBD1 TRBV5-1 CASSLAGDSQAFF TGCGCCAGCAGCTTGGCGGGGGACAGCCAAGCTTTCTTT
- TRBJ1-1 TRBD1 TRBV27 CASSLSGTVNTEAFF TGTGCCAGCAGTTTATCCGGGACAGTGAACACTGAAGCTTTCTTT
- TRBJ1-2 TRBD1 TRBV5-1 CASRRWEQGDGYTF TGCGCCAGCAGGCGTTGGGAACAGGGGGATGGCTACACCTTC
- TRBJ2-3 - TRBV28 CASSAMALGLDTQYF TGTGCCAGCAGTGCCATGGCGTTGGGGCTGGATACGCAGTATTTT
- TRBJ1-5 - TRBV11-1 CASSLTPLQPQHF TGTGCCAGCAGCCTTACCCCACTACAGCCCCAGCATTTT